These 18 T cell receptor beta chains came from one sample sequenced in a study of identifying expanded T cells in peripheral blood. The method was immunoSEQ multiplex PCR; TCRdb's version includes in-frame clones alone and lacks a portion of them. The sample lists approximately 90,000 clones, approximately 81% occurring once. Sequenced: blood. The source is a person aged 18 to 75 in good health.

The CDR3 region has the DNA TGTGCCAGCAGCGTACAGGGGGCCACCGGGGAGCTGTTTTTT. It encodes CASSVQGATGELFF. The chain employs TRBV9 and TRBJ2-2; 8 bases agree with TRBD1. Germline V gene sequence: CDR1 SGDLS, CDR2 YYNGEE. The CDR3 contains 14 residues. Trimming removed 1 base from V and 4 bases from J; junction bases left unmatched: 0.

V and J are TRBV27 and TRBJ1-2, with D perhaps matching TRBD1 (5 bases). The ends were cut back, 6 bases at V and 6 bases at J, with 11 bases in the middle. Germline CDR1 reads MNHEY; CDR2 reads SMNVEV (reference sequence). The CDR3 is 12 amino acids. The CDR3 DNA sequence: TGTGCCAGCAGGACAGATACTCATGGCTACACCTTC. Its protein is CASRTDTHGYTF.

This clone showed up just once. V is TRBV5-8 and J is TRBJ2-2; unclear D gene. V was shortened by 2 bases and J by 8 bases, with 10 bases between the two germline ends. The CDR3 has 13 residues. Germline V gene sequence: CDR1 SGHTS, CDR2 YDEGEE. CDR3 in amino acids: CASSFTKTGELFF. The CDR3 nucleotides read TGTGCCAGCAGCTTCACCAAGACTGGGGAGCTGTTTTTT.

V and J are TRBV5-1 and TRBJ2-1; possible D gene TRBD2, 6 bases. V shed 0 bases and J shed 5 bases, with 18 bases lying between them. This CDR3 comprises 17 residues. The germline V gene encodes CDR1 SGHRS and CDR2 YFSETQ. The CDR3 region has the DNA TGCGCCAGCAGCTTGGCCGCAGGAGGGAGGAACAACAATGAGCAGTTCTTC. It encodes CASSLAAGGRNNNEQFF.

Only one count was recorded for this clone. The chain uses TRBV2 and TRBJ1-1, with D unresolved. Looked up from germline, CDR1 is SNHLY and CDR2 is FYNNEI. The CDR3 sequence is 13 residues long. V was clipped by 9 bases and J by 4 bases, with 15 bases between them. This CDR3 reads CARSISSGTEAFF. The CDR3 DNA reads TGTGCCAGAAGCATATCGTCGGGCACTGAAGCTTTCTTT.

This chain links TRBV7-2 with TRBJ2-1; D gene unclear. The CDR3 is 12 residues long. Trimming left V 1 base short and J 10 bases short, with 8 bases between. Germline V CDR1 and CDR2: SGHTA, FQGNSA. The CDR3 nucleotides read TGTGCCAGCAGCTTAGGGGGTCGGGAGCAGTTCTTC. It yields the protein CASSLGGREQFF. The entire variable domain, with the rest obtained from reference TRBV7-2 and TRBJ2-1, is as follows: GAGVSQSPSNKVTEKGKDVELRCDPISGHTALYWYRQSLGQGLEFLIYFQGNSAPDKSGLPSDRFSAERTGGSVSTLTIQRTQQEDSAVYLCASSLGGREQFFGPGTRLTVL.

CDR3 protein: CASSEMYQPQHF. DNA of the CDR3: TGTGCCAGCAGTGAAATGTATCAGCCCCAGCATTTT. The chain employs TRBV2 and TRBJ1-5; no clear D gene. The germline V gene has CDR1 SNHLY and CDR2 FYNNEI. Between the trimmed V and J ends, which lost 2 bases and 5 bases, there was a span of 4 bases. The CDR3 extends over 12 amino acids. The full variable domain, with the rest looked up from reference TRBV2 and TRBJ1-5, is EPEVTQTPSHQVTQMGQEVILRCVPISNHLYFYWYRQILGQKVEFLVSFYNNEISEKSEIFDDQFSVERPDGSNFTLKIRSTKLEDSAMYFCASSEMYQPQHFGDGTRLSIL.

This chain connects TRBV5-1 to TRBJ1-1, with D unclear. V lost 0 bases to trimming and J lost 6 bases, with 6 bases between them. This CDR3 spans 12 amino acids. Germline CDR1 and CDR2: SGHRS and YFSETQ. The CDR3 protein is CASSLGTSEAFF. CDR3 DNA: TGCGCCAGCAGCTTGGGAACCTCTGAAGCTTTCTTT. Combining the CDR3 with reference TRBV5-1 and TRBJ1-1 gives the whole variable domain KAGVTQTPRYLIKTRGQQVTLSCSPISGHRSVSWYQQTPGQGLQFLFEYFSETQRNKGNFPGRFSGRQFSNSRSEMNVSTLELGDSALYLCASSLGTSEAFFGQGTRLTVV.

This rearrangement joins TRBV6-5 to TRBJ1-1; D is perhaps TRBD1 (6 bases). This CDR3 region has 15 residues. Trimming took 7 bases from V and 1 from J, leaving 16 bases between them. Germline V gives CDR1 MNHEY, CDR2 SVGAGI. CDR3 region: CASNDRNGANTEAFF. The CDR3 bases are TGTGCCAGCAATGACAGGAACGGGGCGAACACTGAAGCTTTCTTT.

A few counts support this clone. This chain joins TRBV30 and TRBJ1-2; 7 bases fit TRBD1. CDR1 is GTSNPN and CDR2 is SVGIG in the germline V gene (reference sequence). The V and J ends lost 8 bases and 5 bases, in that order; junction bases with no gene match: 11. This CDR3 has 13 residues. This chain's CDR3 is CALKGAHGYGYTF. The CDR3 DNA is TGTGCCCTGAAGGGGGCCCACGGTTATGGCTACACCTTC.

The chain uses TRBV7-9 and TRBJ2-1; D tentatively reads TRBD1 or TRBD2 (5 bases each). V lost 6 bases, J lost 7 bases, and 7 bases lay in between. This CDR3 comprises 11 residues. CDR1 and CDR2 (germline): SEHNR, FQNEAQ (reference sequence). CDR3 protein: CASRRGNEQFF. The DNA for the CDR3 is TGTGCCAGCAGGAGGGGAAATGAGCAGTTCTTC.

V and J are TRBV29-1 and TRBJ1-2; TRBD1 is a possible D gene (6 bases). V lost 5 bases and J lost 2, with 12 bases in between. The CDR3 has 13 amino acids. Germline V gives CDR1 SQVTM, CDR2 ANQGSEA. The CDR3 coding sequence is TGCAGCGTTAGAGGGGGGAAGAACTATGGCTACACCTTC. This gives the protein CSVRGGKNYGYTF.

This chain connects TRBV6-5 to TRBJ1-6; 11 positions agree with TRBD1. Germline V lookup: CDR1 MNHEY, CDR2 SVGAGI. Unmatched junction bases numbered 2, after V lost 0 bases and J lost 10 bases. The CDR3 runs to 15 residues. The CDR3 reads CASSYSRTGGSPLHF. CDR3 in DNA: TGTGCCAGCAGTTACTCGCGGACAGGGGGCTCACCCCTCCACTTT.

V gene TRBV6-5 combines with J gene TRBJ1-1; D not resolved. The V and J ends lost 3 bases and 0 bases respectively, with 5 bases between them. Looked up from germline, CDR1 is MNHEY and CDR2 is SVGAGI. The CDR3 consists of 13 residues. Written as DNA, the CDR3 is TGTGCCAGCAGTTATATGGTGAACACTGAAGCTTTCTTT. It codes for CASSYMVNTEAFF.

The chain recombines TRBV30 with TRBJ1-3, with a weak D call TRBD1 (5 bases). V was pared by 3 bases and J by 4 bases, with 16 bases between. This CDR3 region has 15 residues. CDR1 is GTSNPN, CDR2 SVGIG, per germline (reference sequence). The CDR3 here is CAWRTVGEGGNTIYF. The CDR3 DNA sequence: TGTGCCTGGAGAACCGTAGGGGAAGGCGGAAACACCATATATTTT.

This chain joins TRBV10-3 and TRBJ2-7; D unclear. The germline V gene encodes CDR1 ENHRY and CDR2 SYGVKD. V dropped 6 bases and J dropped 7 bases, with 13 bases sitting between them. The CDR3 sequence is 12 residues long. CDR3 residues: CAISPSGWEQYF. The CDR3 bases are TGTGCCATCAGCCCTTCCGGGTGGGAGCAGTACTTC.

The chain joins TRBV5-4 to TRBJ2-1, with 9 bases matching TRBD2. CDR3 length: 16 amino acids. Germline values: CDR1 SGHNT, CDR2 YYREEE (reference sequence). V was pared by 0 bases and J by 3 bases, with 4 bases of the junction left unmatched. CDR3 bases: TGTGCCAGCAGCTTGGACCTAGCGGGGAACTACAATGAGCAGTTCTTC. Protein product: CASSLDLAGNYNEQFF.

This rearrangement joins TRBV29-1 to TRBJ1-1; D is uncertain. The V end lost 6 bases, the J end lost 2 bases, and 13 bases lay between the germline ends. From germline, CDR1 is SQVTM and CDR2 ANQGSEA. CDR3 length: 13 amino acids. CDR3 sequence: CSVSPGYNTEAFF. The CDR3 nucleotides are TGCAGCGTCTCTCCGGGATACAACACTGAAGCTTTCTTT.